Each of the 21 T cell receptor beta chains below was sequenced from the same sample in a study of blood T cell repertoires in COVID-19 (TCRdb year 2020). Receptor amplification or capture employed the immunoSEQ multiplex PCR assay. The source is immuneACCESS, and TCRdb retained only in-frame sequences with V and J called. Part of the clones is not carried over; for the studies checked, unresolved V genes explain less than half of this, and the remainder is unexplained. The sample data list approximately 150,000 clones, and about 90% of these were observed just once. 1% to 1.5% of the sample is taken by the ten largest. Source material: PBMCs or T cells enriched from blood (not recorded which). These TCRs come from a human donor with acute COVID-19. The donor label of this sample is uncertain.

This clone has a single count. This sequence joins TRBV29-1 and TRBJ1-1; the match to TRBD1 covers 7 bases. This CDR3 region has 15 residues. From germline, CDR1 is SQVTM and CDR2 ANQGSEA. With 1 base clipped from V and 4 bases from J, the junction kept 9 bases outside the gene matches. The CDR3 region has the DNA TGCAGCGTTGAAGTAGGGAACAGGGGAAGCACTGAAGCTTTCTTT. Translation gives CSVEVGNRGSTEAFF.

The genes are TRBV9 and TRBJ2-7; a possible D gene is TRBD2 (5 bases). From germline, CDR1 is SGDLS and CDR2 YYNGEE. The CDR3 covers 15 residues. V lost 0 bases and J 5 bases, leaving 15 bases between the germline ends. The CDR3 protein is CASSVEPGDGDEQYF. CDR3 bases: TGTGCCAGCAGCGTAGAACCCGGGGATGGAGACGAGCAGTACTTC.

V is TRBV27 and J is TRBJ2-1; a weak D match, TRBD2 (6 bases). CDR1 MNHEY and CDR2 SMNVEV come from the germline V gene (reference sequence). This CDR3 has 16 residues. The ends were cut back, 0 bases at V and 0 bases at J, with 9 bases in the middle. CDR3: CASSLSAGFSYNEQFF. The CDR3 nucleotides read TGTGCCAGCAGTTTATCGGCGGGATTCTCCTACAATGAGCAGTTCTTC.

This clone was observed a single time. This rearrangement joins TRBV4-3 to TRBJ1-2, with D uncertain. Between the trimmed V and J ends, which lost 0 bases and 6 bases, there was a span of 8 bases. The CDR3 contains 13 residues. CDR1 and CDR2 (germline): LGHNA, YSLEER. CDR3 bases: TGCGCCAGCAGCCAAGATGGGCGGGATGGCTACACCTTC. The encoded protein is CASSQDGRDGYTF.

The chain joins TRBV7-9 to TRBJ1-2; possible D gene TRBD1, 6 bases. Germline lookup yields CDR1 SEHNR and CDR2 FQNEAQ (reference sequence). V lost 1 base to trimming and J lost 2 bases, with 8 bases between them. The CDR3 runs to 14 residues. The CDR3 nucleotides read TGTGCCAGCAGCTTAGGTGGACAGAACTATGGCTACACCTTC. Protein sequence: CASSLGGQNYGYTF.

The chain is built from TRBV2 and TRBJ1-2, with D tentatively TRBD1 (6 bases). This CDR3 has 14 residues. V lost 7 bases and J 6 bases, leaving 18 bases between the germline ends. Germline CDR1 SNHLY, CDR2 FYNNEI. In DNA, the CDR3 is TGTGCCAGCACCTCACAGGGTATCTTCGATGGCTACACCTTC. It specifies CASTSQGIFDGYTF.

The CDR3 DNA sequence: TGTGCCAGCAGTTACTCAACAGGGGGCGGGGAAAACATTCAGTACTTC. Translation: CASSYSTGGGENIQYF. The chain recombines TRBV6-5 with TRBJ2-4; 9 positions agree with TRBD1. The J segment lost 5 bases and the V segment lost 0 bases, leaving 5 bases of the junction unmatched. This CDR3 comprises 16 residues. CDR1 and CDR2 (germline): MNHEY, SVGAGI.

This chain connects TRBV5-1 to TRBJ1-1; 8 bases match TRBD1. The V gene's germline CDR1 is SGHRS and CDR2 YFSETQ. The CDR3 runs to 18 residues. The junction had 17 bases not matched to a gene; V was cut back by 4 bases and J by 3 bases. CDR3 sequence reads: CASSIDSPPRGPDTEAFF. In DNA, the CDR3 is TGCGCCAGCAGCATTGATTCCCCACCCAGGGGGCCGGACACTGAAGCTTTCTTT.

The rearrangement uses TRBV5-1 and TRBJ2-5, with 9 bases lining up with TRBD1. V gave up 1 base and J gave up 4 bases; unmatched junction bases: 8. Germline V gene sequence: CDR1 SGHRS, CDR2 YFSETQ. The CDR3 totals 16 residues. CDR3 DNA: TGCGCCAGCAGCTTGACGGGACAGGGTGGGGGAGAGACCCAGTACTTC. Amino acids: CASSLTGQGGGETQYF.

The V gene is TRBV30, the J gene TRBJ1-2; the D is unclear. Trimming cost V 4 bases and J 1 base, with 7 bases left between them. From germline, CDR1 is GTSNPN and CDR2 SVGIG (reference sequence). This CDR3 is built from 12 residues. This CDR3 reads CAWNTNNYGYTF. In DNA form, the CDR3 reads TGTGCCTGGAACACCAATAACTATGGCTACACCTTC.

The chain is built from TRBV25-1 and TRBJ1-1; weak D call: TRBD1 (6 bases). The germline V gene has CDR1 MGHDK and CDR2 SYGVNS. The CDR3 runs 14 residues. V gave up 3 bases and J gave up 4 bases, with 12 bases separating them. DNA of the CDR3: TGTGCCAGCAGTGACACAGGGATGACCACTGAAGCTTTCTTT. It encodes CASSDTGMTTEAFF. Full variable domain (outside the CDR3, taken from reference TRBV25-1 and TRBJ1-1): EADIYQTPRYLVIGTGKKITLECSQTMGHDKMYWYQQDPGMELHLIHYSYGVNSTEKGDLSSESTVSRIRTEHFPLTLESARPSHTSQYLCASSDTGMTTEAFFGQGTRLTVV.

The chain carries TRBV6-2 or TRBV6-3 and TRBJ1-2; 8 bases fit TRBD1. The ends lost 5 bases at V and 4 bases at J; junction bases unmatched: 6. This CDR3 region has 14 residues. CDR1 and CDR2 (germline): MNHEY, SVGEGT. The CDR3: CASSPGQATYGYTF. The CDR3 nucleotides read TGTGCCAGCAGTCCGGGACAGGCCACCTATGGCTACACCTTC.

This clone has only a few counts. The chain couples TRBV6-4 to TRBJ1-1; possible D gene TRBD1, 6 bases. CDR3 size: 13 residues. Germline lookup yields CDR1 MRHNA and CDR2 SNTAGT. Between the trimmed V and J ends, which lost 4 bases and 5 bases, there was a span of 11 bases. In nucleotides, the CDR3 is TGTGCCAGCAGTGGGGAGGGGGGAACTGAAGCTTTCTTT. Translating it yields CASSGEGGTEAFF.

The J gene is TRBJ2-7, the V gene TRBV27; 10 nucleotides line up with TRBD2. Trimming at V came to 5 bases and at J to 4 bases, leaving 14 bases not matched to a gene. This CDR3 contains 17 residues. CDR1 MNHEY and CDR2 SMNVEV come from the germline V gene (reference sequence). This chain's CDR3 is CASSPRLLAGDGYEQYF. The CDR3 DNA reads TGTGCCAGCAGTCCCAGATTGCTAGCGGGGGACGGTTACGAGCAGTACTTC.

This clone was picked up one time. V is TRBV15 and J is TRBJ2-3; perhaps TRBD2 as D (5 bases). V dropped 0 bases and J dropped 2 bases, with 18 bases sitting between them. The CDR3 contains 18 residues. Germline CDR1 is LNHNV and CDR2 is YYDKDF (reference sequence). CDR3 region: CATSRDNTGMTLTDTQYF. The DNA for the CDR3 is TGTGCCACCAGCAGAGATAATACGGGGATGACCCTCACAGATACGCAGTATTTT. Full variable domain (rest looked up from reference TRBV15 and TRBJ2-3): DAMVIQNPRYQVTQFGKPVTLSCSQTLNHNVMYWYQQKSSQAPKLLFHYYDKDFNNEADTPDNFQSRRPNTSFCFLDIRSPGLGDTAMYLCATSRDNTGMTLTDTQYFGPGTRLTVL.

The J gene is TRBJ2-2, the V gene TRBV7-7; 8 nucleotides agree with TRBD2. The CDR3 length is 15 residues. Germline CDR1 is SSHAT and CDR2 is FNYEAQ (reference sequence). The J segment lost 4 bases and the V segment lost 1 base, leaving 2 bases of the junction unmatched. CDR3 DNA: TGTGCCAGCAGCTTAGGGACTAGCCCCACCGGGGAGCTGTTTTTT. It is translated as CASSLGTSPTGELFF.

The V and J genes are TRBV7-2 and TRBJ2-7; 11 bases fit TRBD2. Per the germline V gene, CDR1 is SGHTA and CDR2 is FQGNSA. This CDR3 contains 18 residues. After removal of 5 bases from V and 0 bases from J, the junction contained 12 bases not matched to a gene. The CDR3 DNA reads as TGTGCCAGCAGCCGGACTAGCGGGCTGACAAGCGGCTCCTACGAGCAGTACTTC. Its translation: CASSRTSGLTSGSYEQYF.

The chain recombines TRBV7-8 with TRBJ1-4, with 9 bases identical to TRBD1. V gave up 5 bases and J gave up 8 bases; unmatched junction bases: 12. CDR1 is SGHVS, CDR2 FQNEAQ, per germline. The CDR3 spans 16 residues. DNA for the CDR3: TGTGCCAGCAGCCAGTGGGGACAGGGCCTATCGGAAAAACTGTTTTTT. Residues: CASSQWGQGLSEKLFF.

This clone was observed a few times. V is TRBV28 and J is TRBJ1-1; 8 bases are a match to TRBD1. The germline CDR1 and CDR2 sequences are MDHEN and SYDVKM. This CDR3 is built from 16 residues. J lost 1 base, V lost 4 bases, and 8 bases had no gene match. The CDR3 DNA reads as TGTGCCAGCAGTTCCCCAGGGGGCCGGAGGAACACTGAAGCTTTCTTT. It codes for CASSSPGGRRNTEAFF.

This clone appeared once. The gene calls are TRBV7-9 and TRBJ1-2, with a tentative D call TRBD1 (6 bases). Germline V CDR1 and CDR2: SEHNR, FQNEAQ (reference sequence). V was pared by 1 base and J by 4 bases, with 7 bases between. The CDR3 length is 13 residues. In nucleotides, the CDR3 is TGTGCCAGCAGCTTAGGAGGGGGCTATGGCTACACCTTC. As protein: CASSLGGGYGYTF.

The rearrangement joins TRBV11-2 to TRBJ2-1, with D maybe TRBD2 (6 bases). This CDR3 region has 11 residues. Looked up from germline, CDR1 is SGHAT and CDR2 is FQNNGV. The V end was cut by 5 bases, the J end by 12 bases, with 11 bases between. The CDR3 here is CASSQPGGQFF. Here the CDR3 DNA reads TGTGCCAGCAGCCAGCCCGGGGGGCAGTTCTTC.